The rows below give T cell receptor beta chains drawn from one sample of a study of early T cells in non-severe SARS-CoV-2 infection. TCRdb redid the calling of the 5' RACE reads with MiXCR, one entry per CDR3 protein. This sample yields about 80,000 distinct CDR3 sequences, of which around 11% are seen a single time; about 4.4% belongs to the top ten. Sequenced material: whole blood. These receptors were obtained from an adult who was a healthcare worker with PCR-confirmed SARS-CoV-2 infection or an uninfected control (not recorded which). Both conserved end residues are part of each CDR3. Each record gives: V gene, J gene, D gene, CDR3 length, clone size, CDR3 protein, CDR3 DNA. The D gene is left open where the match is weak. Rows give clone size only sometimes, using once, few, many, or a class for an expanded clone.

>TRBV19|TRBJ1-2|.|14|.
CASSNPRARSGYTF
TGTGCCAGTAGTAACCCGCGGGCGCGGAGTGGCTACACCTTC
>TRBV19|TRBJ2-5|.|13|many
CASSTGLGGTQYF
TGTGCCAGTAGTACCGGACTCGGTGGGACCCAGTACTTC
>TRBV5-5|TRBJ2-2|.|13|many
CASSLWGTGELFF
TGTGCCAGCAGCTTATGGGGGACCGGGGAGCTGTTTTTT
>TRBV12-3/TRBV12-4|TRBJ1-5|TRBD1|17|.
CASSLAGQGLSNQPQHF
TGTGCCAGCAGTTTAGCGGGACAGGGCCTTAGCAATCAGCCCCAGCATTTT
>TRBV19|TRBJ2-1|.|14|many
CASSIGGSYNEQFF
TGTGCCAGTAGTATAGGGGGCTCCTACAATGAGCAGTTCTTC
>TRBV20-1|TRBJ1-5|TRBD1|15|.
CSAHPGQGPNQPQHF
TGCAGTGCTCACCCGGGACAGGGCCCTAATCAGCCCCAGCATTTT
>TRBV6-1|TRBJ2-1|TRBD1|15|.
CASETTGGWDNEQFF
TGTGCCAGCGAAACCACAGGGGGTTGGGACAATGAGCAGTTCTTC
>TRBV5-1|TRBJ2-5|.|16|.
CASGESGYGEQETQYF
TGCGCCAGCGGGGAATCCGGGTACGGGGAGCAAGAGACCCAGTACTTC
>TRBV6-5|TRBJ1-1|TRBD1|14|many
CASSIQGRDTEAFF
TGTGCCAGCAGTATACAGGGGAGGGACACTGAAGCTTTCTTT
>TRBV19|TRBJ1-1|TRBD1|15|few
CASRPPGQRNTEAFF
TGTGCCAGTAGACCCCCGGGACAGAGGAACACTGAAGCTTTCTTT